The clone carrying this T cell receptor beta chain occurred many times. These data originate in a study of T cells in Graves' hyperthyroidism and ophthalmopathy. RNA transcripts were the template for amplifying TCR beta CDR3 regions. When the TCR CDR3 underwent first-round RT-PCR, the HTBI primer set was used. Using its own MiXCR run on the multiplex PCR reads, TCRdb lists one record per CDR3 protein. The repertoire consists of under 550,000 distinct CDR3 sequences, with just under 20% occurring once and the leading ten covering over 45%. This CDR3 is 15 amino acids long. V was trimmed by 7 bases and J by 6 bases, leaving 21 bases between them. Diagnosis relied on clinical symptoms, serum thyroxine and TRAb, thyroid ultrasound and orbital computed tomography.

The genes are TRBV12-3 or TRBV12-4 and TRBJ1-1, with D possibly being TRBD1 (6 bases). The origin of this receptor is a man aged 40-55 years with Graves' ophthalmopathy. Sequencing was done on a sample of blood. Written as DNA, the CDR3 is TGTGCCAGCACCCTCCAGGGGCTAGGAGGCTCTGAAGCTTTCTTT. Amino acids: CASTLQGLGGSEAFF.